The clone carrying this T cell receptor beta chain was seen many times. This specimen belongs to a study of cytomegalovirus exposure and HLA in healthy donors. Germline assignment: CDR1 SGHKS and CDR2 YYEKEE (reference sequence). This CDR3 contains 15 residues. The V and J ends lost 4 bases and 6 bases, in that order; junction bases with no gene match: 11. The PCR made use of 60 Vbeta and 13 Jbeta primers. TCRdb's copy holds only in-frame clones and misses some; the assay was immunoSEQ multiplex PCR. The table shows under 150,000 clones, with over 60% occurring only once. The V call is TRBV5-5, the J call TRBJ2-7; 9 bases fit TRBD1. The source is a woman in her twenties or thirties in good health and CMV-seronegative. Sequenced sample: PBMCs. The CDR3 DNA follows: TGTGCCAGCAGCCCCGGACAGGGGACCATTTCCGAGCAGTACTTC. This translates into CASSPGQGTISEQYF. Combining the CDR3 with reference TRBV5-5 and TRBJ2-7 gives the whole variable domain DAGVTQSPTHLIKTRGQQVTLRCSPISGHKSVSWYQQVLGQGPQFIFQYYEKEERGRGNFPDRFSARQFPNYSSELNVNALLLGDSALYLCASSPGQGTISEQYFGPGTRLTVT.